The TCR beta chain described here comes from a study of blood T cell repertoires in COVID-19. Study-level background: PBMCs, B-cell-depleted T cells, or T cells were the source of the cDNA or gDNA that made up the material.

In the source study's methods: Reference gene primer amplification gave estimated nucleated cell counts. TCRdb keeps only in-frame clones here, not all; method: immunoSEQ multiplex PCR. V and J calls and clone size are those listed in that table; D and trimming were worked out from the DNA. The data show 150,000 to 250,000 clones, with roughly nine tenths seen just once and about 2.3% held by the top ten. V lost 3 bases to trimming and J lost 6 bases, with 15 bases between them. CDR3 length equals 14 residues. Germline CDR1 and CDR2: SGDLS and YYNGEE. Participant reports of clinical history set cohort assignment.

This chain connects TRBV9 to TRBJ1-1, with D uncertain. The specimen was PBMCs or T cells enriched from blood (not recorded which). The sequence derives from a woman under 40 who had recovered from COVID-19. As DNA, the CDR3 is TGTGCCAGCAGCGCGGATCCTCGAGAGGCTGAAGCTTTCTTT. This gives the protein CASSADPREAEAFF.